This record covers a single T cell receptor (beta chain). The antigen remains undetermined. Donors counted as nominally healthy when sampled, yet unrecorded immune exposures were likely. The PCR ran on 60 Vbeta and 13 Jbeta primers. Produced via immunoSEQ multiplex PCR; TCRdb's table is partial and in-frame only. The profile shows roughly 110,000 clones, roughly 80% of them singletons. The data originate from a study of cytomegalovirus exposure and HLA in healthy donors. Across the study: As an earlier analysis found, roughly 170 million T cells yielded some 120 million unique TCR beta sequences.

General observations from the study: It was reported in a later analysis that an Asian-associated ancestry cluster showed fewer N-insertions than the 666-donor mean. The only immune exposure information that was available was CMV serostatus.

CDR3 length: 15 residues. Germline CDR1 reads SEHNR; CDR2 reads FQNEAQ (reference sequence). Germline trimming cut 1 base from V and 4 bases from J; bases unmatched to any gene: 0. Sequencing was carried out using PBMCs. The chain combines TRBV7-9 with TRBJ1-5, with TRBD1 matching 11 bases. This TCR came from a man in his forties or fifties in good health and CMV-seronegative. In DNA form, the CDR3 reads TGTGCCAGCAGCTTAGGGGACAGGGGGAATCAGCCCCAGCATTTT. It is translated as CASSLGDRGNQPQHF.